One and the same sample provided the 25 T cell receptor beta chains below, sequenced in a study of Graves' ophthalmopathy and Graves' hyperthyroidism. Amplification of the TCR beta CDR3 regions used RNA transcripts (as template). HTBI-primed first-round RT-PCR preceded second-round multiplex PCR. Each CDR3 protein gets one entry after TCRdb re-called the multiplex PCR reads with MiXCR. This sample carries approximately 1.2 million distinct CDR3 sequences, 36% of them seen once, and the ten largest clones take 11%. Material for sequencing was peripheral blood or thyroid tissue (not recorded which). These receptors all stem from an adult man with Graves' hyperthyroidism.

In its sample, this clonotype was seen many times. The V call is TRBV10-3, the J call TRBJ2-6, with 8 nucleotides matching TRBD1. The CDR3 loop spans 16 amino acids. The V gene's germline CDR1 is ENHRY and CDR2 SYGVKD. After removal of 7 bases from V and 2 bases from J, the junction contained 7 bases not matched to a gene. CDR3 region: CAITSDRVPGANVLTF. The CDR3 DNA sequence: TGTGCCATCACCTCGGACAGGGTCCCTGGGGCCAACGTCCTGACTTTC.

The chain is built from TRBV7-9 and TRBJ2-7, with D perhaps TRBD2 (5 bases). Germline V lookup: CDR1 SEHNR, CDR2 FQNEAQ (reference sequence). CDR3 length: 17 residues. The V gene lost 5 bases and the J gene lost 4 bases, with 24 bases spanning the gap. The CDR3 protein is CASSARAPGAGGYEQYF. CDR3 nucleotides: TGTGCCAGCAGCGCGAGGGCTCCGGGCGCAGGAGGTTACGAGCAGTACTTC.

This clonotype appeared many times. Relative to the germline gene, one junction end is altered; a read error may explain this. CDR3: CASSESRAGGAWF. The CDR3 DNA is TGCGCCAGCAGTGAGTCGAGGGCCGGGGGGGCCTGGTTC. The chain links TRBV10-2 to TRBJ2-5; 8 nucleotides agree with TRBD2. There are 13 residues in the CDR3. CDR1 and CDR2 from the germline V gene are WSHSY and SAAADI.

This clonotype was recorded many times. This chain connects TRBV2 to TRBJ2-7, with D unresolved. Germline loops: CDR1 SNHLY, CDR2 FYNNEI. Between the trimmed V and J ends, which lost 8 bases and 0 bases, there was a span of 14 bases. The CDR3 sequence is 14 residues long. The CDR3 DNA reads TGTGCCAGCGGAGCTCTTGACACCTCCTACGAGCAGTACTTC. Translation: CASGALDTSYEQYF.

The DNA of the CDR3 is TGCGCCAGCAGCCCCGGAAACAGGGGGCAGGCTGAAGCTTTCTTT. Translation gives CASSPGNRGQAEAFF. The chain has TRBV4-1 and TRBJ1-1; 9 positions agree with TRBD1. The CDR3 is 15 amino acids. Germline-derived CDR1 and CDR2 are MGHRA and YSYEKL. V dropped 4 bases and J dropped 6; count of bases not matched to a gene: 9.

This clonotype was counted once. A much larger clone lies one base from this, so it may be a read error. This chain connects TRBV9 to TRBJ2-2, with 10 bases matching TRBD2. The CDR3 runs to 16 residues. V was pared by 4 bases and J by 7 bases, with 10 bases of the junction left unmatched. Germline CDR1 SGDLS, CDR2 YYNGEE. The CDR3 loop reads CASSPEGLAGVGELFF. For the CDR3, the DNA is TGTGCCAGCAGCCCAGAAGGCCTAGCGGGAGTCGGGGAGCTGTTTTTT.

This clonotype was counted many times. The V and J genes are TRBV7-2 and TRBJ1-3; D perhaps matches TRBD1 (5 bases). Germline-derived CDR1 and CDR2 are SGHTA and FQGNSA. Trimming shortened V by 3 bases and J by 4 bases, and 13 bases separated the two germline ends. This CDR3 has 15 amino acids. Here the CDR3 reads CASSLRGSHGNTIYF. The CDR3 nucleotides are TGTGCCAGCAGCTTGAGGGGATCACACGGAAACACCATATATTTT.

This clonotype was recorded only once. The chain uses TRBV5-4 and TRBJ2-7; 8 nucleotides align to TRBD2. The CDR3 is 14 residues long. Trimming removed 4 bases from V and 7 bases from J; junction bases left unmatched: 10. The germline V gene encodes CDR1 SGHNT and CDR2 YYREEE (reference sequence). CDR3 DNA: TGTGCCAGCAGCCGGGCAGCGGGACTAGAGGAGCAGTACTTC. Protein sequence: CASSRAAGLEEQYF.

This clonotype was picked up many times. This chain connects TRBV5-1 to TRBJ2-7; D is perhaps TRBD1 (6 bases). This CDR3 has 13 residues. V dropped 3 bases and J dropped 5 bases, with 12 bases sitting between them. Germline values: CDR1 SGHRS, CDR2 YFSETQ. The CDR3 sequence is CASSSTGFNEQYF. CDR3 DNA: TGCGCCAGCAGCTCGACAGGTTTCAACGAGCAGTACTTC.

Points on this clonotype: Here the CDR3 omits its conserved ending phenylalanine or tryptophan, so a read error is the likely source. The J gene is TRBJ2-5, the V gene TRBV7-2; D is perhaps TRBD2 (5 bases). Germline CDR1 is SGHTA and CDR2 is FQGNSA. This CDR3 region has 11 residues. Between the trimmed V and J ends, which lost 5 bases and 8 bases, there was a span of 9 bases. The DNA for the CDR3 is TGTGCCAGCAGCGCGACGGGAACCCAGTACCTC. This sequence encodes CASSATGTQYL.

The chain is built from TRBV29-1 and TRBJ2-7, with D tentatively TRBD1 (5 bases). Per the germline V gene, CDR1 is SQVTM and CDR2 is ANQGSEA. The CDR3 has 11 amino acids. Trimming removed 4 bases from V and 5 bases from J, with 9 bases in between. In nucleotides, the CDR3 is TGCAGCGTTGTAGGGGTTGACGAGCAGTACTTC. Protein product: CSVVGVDEQYF.

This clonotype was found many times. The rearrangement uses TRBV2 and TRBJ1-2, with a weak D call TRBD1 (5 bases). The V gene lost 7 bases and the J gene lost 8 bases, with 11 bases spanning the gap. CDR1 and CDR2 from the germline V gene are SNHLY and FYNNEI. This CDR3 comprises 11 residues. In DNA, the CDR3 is TGTGCCAGCACTGACAGATCCGGCTACACCTTC. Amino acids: CASTDRSGYTF.

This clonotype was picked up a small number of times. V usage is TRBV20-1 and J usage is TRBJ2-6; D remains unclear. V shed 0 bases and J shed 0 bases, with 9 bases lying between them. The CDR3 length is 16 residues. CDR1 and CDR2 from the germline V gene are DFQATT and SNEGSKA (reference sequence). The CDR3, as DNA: TGCAGTGCTAGAGATATTCGAGTCTCTGGGGCCAACGTCCTGACTTTC. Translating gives CSARDIRVSGANVLTF.

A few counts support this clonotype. The chain's CDR3 is CASSDQPYPNSPLHF. As DNA, the CDR3 is TGCGCCAGCAGTGATCAGCCATACCCTAATTCACCCCTCCACTTT. The chain joins TRBV10-2 to TRBJ1-6; no reliable D call. From germline, CDR1 is WSHSY and CDR2 SAAADI. V lost 3 bases and J 6 bases, leaving 12 bases between the germline ends. The CDR3 consists of 15 residues.

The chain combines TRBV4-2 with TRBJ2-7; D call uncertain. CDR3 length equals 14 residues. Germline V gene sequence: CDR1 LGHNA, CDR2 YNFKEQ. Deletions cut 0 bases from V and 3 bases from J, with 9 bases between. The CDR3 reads CASSQDGLIYEQYF. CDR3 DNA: TGTGCCAGCAGCCAAGATGGGCTAATCTACGAGCAGTACTTC.

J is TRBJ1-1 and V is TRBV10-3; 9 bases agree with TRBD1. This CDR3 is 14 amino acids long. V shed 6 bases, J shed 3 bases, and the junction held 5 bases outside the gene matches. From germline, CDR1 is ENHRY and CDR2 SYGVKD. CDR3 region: CAISQDRGDTEAFF. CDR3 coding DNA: TGTGCCATCAGCCAGGACAGGGGTGACACTGAAGCTTTCTTT.

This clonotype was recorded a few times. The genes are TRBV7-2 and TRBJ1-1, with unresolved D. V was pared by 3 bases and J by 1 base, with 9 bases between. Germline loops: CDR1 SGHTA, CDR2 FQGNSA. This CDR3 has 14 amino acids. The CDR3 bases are TGTGCCAGCAGCTTTTTGGAAGGGAACACTGAAGCTTTCTTT. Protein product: CASSFLEGNTEAFF. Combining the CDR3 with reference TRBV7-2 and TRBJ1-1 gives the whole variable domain GAGVSQSPSNKVTEKGKDVELRCDPISGHTALYWYRQSLGQGLEFLIYFQGNSAPDKSGLPSDRFSAERTGGSVSTLTIQRTQQEDSAVYLCASSFLEGNTEAFFGQGTRLTVV.

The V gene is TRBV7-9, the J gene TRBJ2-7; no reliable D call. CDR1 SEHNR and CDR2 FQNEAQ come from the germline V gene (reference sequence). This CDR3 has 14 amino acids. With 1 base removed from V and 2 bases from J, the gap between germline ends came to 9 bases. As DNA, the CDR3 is TGTGCCAGCAGCTTAGATGGACGGCCCTACGAGCAGTACTTC. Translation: CASSLDGRPYEQYF.

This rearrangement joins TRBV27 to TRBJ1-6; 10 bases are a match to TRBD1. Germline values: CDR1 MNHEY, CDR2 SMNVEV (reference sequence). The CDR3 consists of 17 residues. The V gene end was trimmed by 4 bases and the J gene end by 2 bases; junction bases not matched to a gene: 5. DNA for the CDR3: TGTGCCAGCAGTTCTCCGGGACAGGGGCCCTATAATTCACCCCTCCACTTT. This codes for CASSSPGQGPYNSPLHF.

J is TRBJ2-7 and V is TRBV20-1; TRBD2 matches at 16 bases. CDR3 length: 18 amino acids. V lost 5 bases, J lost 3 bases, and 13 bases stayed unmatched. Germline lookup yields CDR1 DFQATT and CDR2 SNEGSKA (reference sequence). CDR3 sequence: CSALTPGTSGRALYEQYF. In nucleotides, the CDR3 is TGCAGTGCTCTTACTCCCGGGACTAGCGGGAGGGCCCTCTACGAGCAGTACTTC.

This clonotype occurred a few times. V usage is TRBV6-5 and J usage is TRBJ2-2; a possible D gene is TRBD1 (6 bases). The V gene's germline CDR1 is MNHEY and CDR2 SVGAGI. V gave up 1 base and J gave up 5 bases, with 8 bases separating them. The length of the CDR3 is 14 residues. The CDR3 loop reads CASSYLQGTGELFF. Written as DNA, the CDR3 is TGTGCCAGCAGTTACTTACAGGGAACCGGGGAGCTGTTTTTT.

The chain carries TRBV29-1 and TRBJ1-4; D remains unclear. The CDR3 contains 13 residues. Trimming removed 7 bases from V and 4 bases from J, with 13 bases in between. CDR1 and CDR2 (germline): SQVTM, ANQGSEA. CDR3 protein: CSAQDPRNEKLFF. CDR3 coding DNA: TGCAGCGCCCAAGACCCCCGTAATGAAAAACTGTTTTTT.

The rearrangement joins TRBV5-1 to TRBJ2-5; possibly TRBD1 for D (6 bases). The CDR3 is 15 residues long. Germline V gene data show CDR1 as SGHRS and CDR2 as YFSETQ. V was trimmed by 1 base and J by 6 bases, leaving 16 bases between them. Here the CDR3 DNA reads TGCGCCAGCAGCTTGTCATCAGGGGTAGAAAAGACCCAGTACTTC. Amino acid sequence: CASSLSSGVEKTQYF.

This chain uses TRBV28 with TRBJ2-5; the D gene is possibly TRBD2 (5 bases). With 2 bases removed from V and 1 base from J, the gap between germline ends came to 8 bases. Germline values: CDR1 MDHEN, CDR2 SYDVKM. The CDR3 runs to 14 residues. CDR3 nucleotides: TGTGCCAGCAGTTTAGCGGAGGTCCAAGAGACCCAGTACTTC. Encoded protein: CASSLAEVQETQYF. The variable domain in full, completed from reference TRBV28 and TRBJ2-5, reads DVKVTQSSRYLVKRTGEKVFLECVQDMDHENMFWYRQDPGLGLRLIYFSYDVKMKEKGDIPEGYSVSREKKERFSLILESASTNQTSMYLCASSLAEVQETQYFGPGTRLLVL.

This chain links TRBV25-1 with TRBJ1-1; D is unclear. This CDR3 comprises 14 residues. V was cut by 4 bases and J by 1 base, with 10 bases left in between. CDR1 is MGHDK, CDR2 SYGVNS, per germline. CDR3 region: CASSATGRNTEAFF. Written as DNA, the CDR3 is TGTGCCAGCAGTGCCACCGGCAGGAACACTGAAGCTTTCTTT.